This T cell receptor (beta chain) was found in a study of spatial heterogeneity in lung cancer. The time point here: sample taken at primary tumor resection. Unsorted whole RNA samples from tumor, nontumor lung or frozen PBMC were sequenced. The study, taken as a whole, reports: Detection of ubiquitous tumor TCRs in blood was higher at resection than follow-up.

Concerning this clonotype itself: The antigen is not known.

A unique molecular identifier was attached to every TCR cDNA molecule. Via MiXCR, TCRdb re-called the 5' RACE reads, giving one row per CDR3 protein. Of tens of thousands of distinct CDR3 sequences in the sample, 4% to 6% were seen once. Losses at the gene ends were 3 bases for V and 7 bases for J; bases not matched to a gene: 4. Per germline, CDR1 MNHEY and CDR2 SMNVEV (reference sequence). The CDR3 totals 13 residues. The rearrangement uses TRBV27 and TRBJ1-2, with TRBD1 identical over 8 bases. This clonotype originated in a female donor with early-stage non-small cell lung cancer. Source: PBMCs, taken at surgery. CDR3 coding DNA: TGTGCCAGCAGTTTTCCAGGGGGCGGTGGCTACACCTTC. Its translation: CASSFPGGGGYTF.